The T cell receptor (beta chain) described here comes from a study of T cells in Graves' hyperthyroidism and ophthalmopathy. After removal of 4 bases from V and 1 base from J, the junction contained 1 base not matched to a gene. From germline, CDR1 is KGHSH and CDR2 LQKENI. The CDR3 is made up of 14 amino acids. Amplification yielded TCR beta CDR3 regions, with RNA transcripts as the source. The HTBI set primed first-round TCR CDR3 RT-PCR. TCRdb passed the multiplex PCR reads through MiXCR, listing each CDR3 protein once. This sample has roughly 280,000 distinct CDR3 sequences, with approximately 15% found just once. Whole-study results and caveats: Ophthalmopathy stood apart from stable hyperthyroidism in a 13 V-J model. The model forecast ophthalmopathy, anticipating it by a median roughly 6.5 months before onset. The blood repertoire included most of the expanded thyroid clonotypes above 0.001.

This clonotype was counted many times. Its target is not known. Exclusion criteria comprised uncontrolled infection, other autoimmune disease, pregnancy or lactation. This receptor was obtained from a woman in her sixties or seventies with Graves' ophthalmopathy. The V call is TRBV18, the J call TRBJ1-1, with 9 bases aligning to TRBD1. Sequencing input: blood. The chain's CDR3 is CASSLGQGNTEAFF. The CDR3 bases are TGTGCCAGCTCACTGGGACAGGGGAACACTGAAGCTTTCTTT.